The 28 T cell receptor beta chains below all came from one sample that was sequenced in a study of blood T cell repertoires in COVID-19. TCRdb keeps only in-frame clones here, not all; method: immunoSEQ multiplex PCR. The repertoire holds about 400,000 clones, with around 86% as singletons. Sequencing was done on a sample of peripheral blood. All receptors derive from a woman in her twenties or thirties with active or convalescent COVID-19.

The chain is built from TRBV30 and TRBJ1-5; weak D call: TRBD1 (6 bases). The CDR3 has 15 amino acids. Germline-derived CDR1 and CDR2 are GTSNPN and SVGIG (reference sequence). The ends were cut back, 0 bases at V and 0 bases at J, with 9 bases in the middle. The chain's CDR3 is CAWSVNRVSNQPQHF. The CDR3 DNA follows: TGTGCCTGGAGTGTTAACAGGGTTAGCAATCAGCCCCAGCATTTT.

This chain connects TRBV30 to TRBJ2-1; TRBD1 matches at 8 bases. Germline lookup yields CDR1 GTSNPN and CDR2 SVGIG (reference sequence). J lost 0 bases, V lost 5 bases, and 0 bases had no gene match. This CDR3 region has 13 residues. The CDR3 DNA is TGTGCCTGGGACAGGGGCTCCTACAATGAGCAGTTCTTC. Protein sequence: CAWDRGSYNEQFF.

The chain has TRBV6-6 and TRBJ2-1; the match to TRBD2 covers 15 bases. The CDR3 covers 18 residues. J gave up 7 bases and V 5 bases, and 12 bases lay outside the gene matches. Germline loops: CDR1 MNHNY, CDR2 SVGAGI (reference sequence). DNA of the CDR3: TGTGCCAGCAGTCCCACCGGGACTAGCGGGAGGCAGGTAAATGAGCAGTTCTTC. Translation gives CASSPTGTSGRQVNEQFF.

V is TRBV3-1 (or the pseudogene TRBV3-2) and J is TRBJ2-5; 7 bases line up with TRBD2. V lost 4 bases, J lost 2 bases, and 7 bases stayed unmatched. CDR1 and CDR2 from the germline V gene are LGHDT and YNNKEL (reference sequence). The CDR3 consists of 15 residues. DNA for the CDR3: TGTGCCAGCAGCCCTACCGGGACTACACAAGAGACCCAGTACTTC. This gives the protein CASSPTGTTQETQYF.

V and J are TRBV29-1 and TRBJ2-3; D may be TRBD1 (6 bases). Germline V gene sequence: CDR1 SQVTM, CDR2 ANQGSEA. Trimming cost V 4 bases and J 4 bases, with 12 bases left between them. The CDR3 is 13 amino acids. The CDR3 coding sequence is TGCAGCGTTGCGGCAGGGGCAGCAGATACGCAGTATTTT. This gives the protein CSVAAGAADTQYF.

The V and J genes are TRBV10-3 and TRBJ2-7, with 11 positions matching TRBD1. Germline V gives CDR1 ENHRY, CDR2 SYGVKD. J was trimmed by 6 bases and V by 3 bases; bases with no gene match: 7. There are 15 residues in the CDR3. DNA of the CDR3: TGTGCCATCAGTGACGCCGGGACAGGGGGTACCGAGCAGTACTTC. Its protein is CAISDAGTGGTEQYF.

The CDR3 loop is CASSAAGEDTGELFF. The CDR3 DNA reads TGTGCCAGCAGCGCCGCCGGGGAGGACACCGGGGAGCTGTTTTTT. The genes are TRBV2 and TRBJ2-2; tentatively, D is TRBD2 (6 bases). The CDR3 extends over 15 amino acids. Looked up from germline, CDR1 is SNHLY and CDR2 is FYNNEI. The V gene lost 6 bases and the J gene lost 3 bases, with 14 bases spanning the gap. The full variable domain, completed using reference TRBV2 and TRBJ2-2, is EPEVTQTPSHQVTQMGQEVILRCVPISNHLYFYWYRQILGQKVEFLVSFYNNEISEKSEIFDDQFSVERPDGSNFTLKIRSTKLEDSAMYFCASSAAGEDTGELFFGEGSRLTVL.

This clone was recorded only once. The chain links TRBV18 to TRBJ1-2; 10 bases align to TRBD1. Germline V gene data show CDR1 as KGHSH and CDR2 as LQKENI. The V segment lost 4 bases and the J segment 6 bases; nucleotides outside the gene matches: 2. The CDR3 is 13 residues long. CDR3 nucleotide sequence: TGTGCCAGCTCACGGGACAGGGGTGATGGCTACACCTTC. This sequence encodes CASSRDRGDGYTF.

The CDR3, as DNA: TGTGCCAGCACGTCCGCGTCTGCTAACTATGGCTACACCTTC. Translating gives CASTSASANYGYTF. This chain uses TRBV6-5 with TRBJ1-2, with no clear D. This CDR3 has 14 amino acids. CDR1 is MNHEY, CDR2 SVGAGI, per germline. The V and J ends lost 7 bases and 0 bases respectively, with 12 bases between them.

The V call is TRBV4-1, the J call TRBJ2-7, with a weak D call TRBD1 (6 bases). V lost 1 base and J 0 bases, leaving 13 bases between the germline ends. The CDR3 length is 16 residues. Germline-derived CDR1 and CDR2 are MGHRA and YSYEKL. CDR3 sequence: CASSQAQGRGSYEQYF. CDR3 nucleotide sequence: TGCGCCAGCAGCCAAGCACAGGGTCGGGGCTCCTACGAGCAGTACTTC.

Written as DNA, the CDR3 is TGTGCCAGCAGCTTACAGGGCGGTAGCAATCAGCCCCAGCATTTT. As protein: CASSLQGGSNQPQHF. This chain uses TRBV7-6 with TRBJ1-5; D may be TRBD1 (5 bases). V was pared by 2 bases and J by 0 bases, with 8 bases between. There are 15 residues in the CDR3. CDR1 and CDR2 (germline): SGHVS, FNYEAQ.

The chain is built from TRBV7-8 and TRBJ2-7; the match to TRBD1 covers 9 bases. Germline values: CDR1 SGHVS, CDR2 FQNEAQ. This CDR3 region has 15 residues. Trimming cost V 1 base and J 2 bases; bases outside gene matches: 3. CDR3 DNA sequence: TGTGCCAGCAGCTTAGGTACAGGGGGCGCCTACGAGCAGTACTTC. It yields the protein CASSLGTGGAYEQYF.

The chain carries TRBV27 and TRBJ1-2, with 7 bases aligning to TRBD1. CDR3 length: 13 residues. Germline loops: CDR1 MNHEY, CDR2 SMNVEV (reference sequence). V was pared by 5 bases and J by 3 bases, with 3 bases of the junction left unmatched. This CDR3 reads CASSIGQDYGYTF. DNA for the CDR3: TGTGCCAGCAGTATTGGACAGGACTATGGCTACACCTTC.

The chain is built from TRBV25-1 and TRBJ2-3; D is unresolved. This CDR3 has 16 residues. Trimming took off 1 base at V and 2 bases at J, with 13 bases between the two ends. Germline CDR1 and CDR2: MGHDK and SYGVNS. CDR3 bases: TGTGCCAGCAGTGAATCCAGCGTGTCGTACACAGATACGCAGTATTTT. Translating it yields CASSESSVSYTDTQYF.

This clone was picked up one time. The chain employs TRBV5-1 and TRBJ2-7; a weak D match, TRBD1 (5 bases). Germline V gene sequence: CDR1 SGHRS, CDR2 YFSETQ. V lost 4 bases and J lost 4, with 15 bases in between. The CDR3 contains 14 residues. For the CDR3, the DNA is TGCGCCAGCAGCGAAGGACAAACCGGGTACGAGCAGTACTTC. Encoded protein: CASSEGQTGYEQYF.

The chain carries TRBV7-9 and TRBJ2-1; tentatively, D is TRBD1 (5 bases). V was clipped by 3 bases and J by 5 bases, with 8 bases between them. The length of the CDR3 is 13 residues. Germline CDR1 reads SEHNR; CDR2 reads FQNEAQ (reference sequence). The CDR3: CASSLEQDNEQFF. The DNA for the CDR3 is TGTGCCAGCAGCTTGGAACAGGACAATGAGCAGTTCTTC.

The chain is built from TRBV19 and TRBJ2-1, with D perhaps matching TRBD1 (6 bases). Germline CDR1 LNHDA, CDR2 SQIVND (reference sequence). CDR3 length equals 14 residues. V lost 8 bases and J 4 bases, leaving 15 bases between the germline ends. The CDR3 loop is CASADRTAYNEQFF. CDR3 nucleotide sequence: TGTGCCAGTGCAGACAGGACCGCTTACAATGAGCAGTTCTTC.

The J gene is TRBJ2-2, the V gene TRBV5-1; 14 bases fit TRBD2. CDR1 and CDR2 (germline): SGHRS, YFSETQ. This CDR3 spans 18 amino acids. The V gene end was trimmed by 4 bases and the J gene end by 2 bases; junction bases not matched to a gene: 7. The chain's CDR3 is CASSPGLAGAFNTGELFF. DNA for the CDR3: TGCGCCAGCAGCCCGGGACTAGCGGGGGCCTTTAACACCGGGGAGCTGTTTTTT.

This clone was seen a handful of times. The chain combines TRBV6-1 with TRBJ1-1; D gene ambiguous. Germline loops: CDR1 MNHNS, CDR2 SASEGT. The CDR3 consists of 10 residues. Trimming stripped 3 bases from V and 7 bases from J, with 3 bases between. Written as DNA, the CDR3 is TGTGCCAGCAGTGACAATGAAGCTTTCTTT. This translates into CASSDNEAFF.

The chain's CDR3 is CASSGGQNLNTEAFF. The CDR3 DNA reads as TGTGCCAGCAGTGGGGGACAGAACTTGAACACTGAAGCTTTCTTT. The rearrangement uses TRBV6-1 and TRBJ1-1, with TRBD1 identical over 7 bases. This CDR3 spans 15 amino acids. Per germline, CDR1 MNHNS and CDR2 SASEGT. V gave up 4 bases and J gave up 0 bases; unmatched junction bases: 5.

The chain uses TRBV19 and TRBJ2-5, with 8 bases matching TRBD2. The ends lost 10 bases at V and 7 bases at J; junction bases unmatched: 14. This CDR3 region has 14 residues. The germline V gene has CDR1 LNHDA and CDR2 SQIVND (reference sequence). The CDR3, as DNA: TGTGCCACCTCGCCGGGACTAGGTAGTGGGACCCAGTACTTC. Translating it yields CATSPGLGSGTQYF.

The V and J genes are TRBV4-1 and TRBJ2-6; weak D call: TRBD1 (7 bases). This CDR3 is 18 amino acids long. CDR1 is MGHRA and CDR2 is YSYEKL in the germline V gene. With 4 bases removed from V and 0 bases from J, the gap between germline ends came to 16 bases. The CDR3 region is CASSRGGTDLSGANVLTF. The CDR3 DNA follows: TGCGCCAGCAGCCGAGGCGGGACAGACCTCTCTGGGGCCAACGTCCTGACTTTC.

This chain connects TRBV5-1 to TRBJ2-3; 12 nucleotides agree with TRBD1. CDR3 size: 16 residues. Per the germline V gene, CDR1 is SGHRS and CDR2 is YFSETQ. After removal of 4 bases from V and 2 bases from J, the junction contained 5 bases not matched to a gene. CDR3 amino acids: CASSTGTGGPTDTQYF. CDR3 coding DNA: TGCGCCAGCAGCACCGGGACAGGGGGCCCCACAGATACGCAGTATTTT.

This clone came up once. The chain combines TRBV2 with TRBJ1-6, with TRBD1 matching 9 bases. J gave up 12 bases and V 7 bases, and 10 bases lay outside the gene matches. The germline gives CDR1 SNHLY, CDR2 FYNNEI. The CDR3 runs 14 residues. In DNA, the CDR3 is TGTGCCAGCACGGGACAGGGTAGGAGAATACCCCTCCACTTT. Translated: CASTGQGRRIPLHF.

The chain uses TRBV5-5 and TRBJ2-7, with 8 bases that match TRBD1. Per germline, CDR1 SGHKS and CDR2 YYEKEE (reference sequence). Trimming took 5 bases from V and 9 from J; bases not matched to a gene: 7. CDR3 length equals 12 residues. Here the CDR3 reads CASSQTGERQYF. The CDR3 DNA reads TGTGCCAGCAGTCAGACAGGGGAGAGGCAGTACTTC.

This chain connects TRBV11-2 to TRBJ2-1; 7 bases align to TRBD2. Trimming took 4 bases from V and 0 from J; bases not matched to a gene: 9. The CDR3 covers 17 residues. Germline values: CDR1 SGHAT, CDR2 FQNNGV. The chain's CDR3 is CASSSTGDYSSYNEQFF. The CDR3 coding sequence is TGTGCCAGCAGCTCCACCGGGGACTATTCCTCCTACAATGAGCAGTTCTTC.

The chain recombines TRBV10-3 with TRBJ1-2; 8 nucleotides agree with TRBD1. Germline V gene data show CDR1 as ENHRY and CDR2 as SYGVKD. Germline trimming cut 6 bases from V and 0 bases from J; bases unmatched to any gene: 6. The CDR3 length is 15 residues. The CDR3 bases are TGTGCCATCAGCCCAAGACAGGGGACTAACTATGGCTACACCTTC. Encoded protein: CAISPRQGTNYGYTF.

This sequence joins TRBV5-1 and TRBJ2-1; 11 positions agree with TRBD2. The ends lost 4 bases at V and 0 bases at J; junction bases unmatched: 3. The germline V gene encodes CDR1 SGHRS and CDR2 YFSETQ. CDR3 length equals 16 residues. CDR3 amino acids: CASSPGTSGSYNEQFF. CDR3 nucleotide sequence: TGCGCCAGCAGCCCAGGGACTAGCGGCTCCTACAATGAGCAGTTCTTC.